Listed here are 10 T cell receptor beta chains from one sample, sequenced in a study of cytomegalovirus exposure and HLA in healthy donors. Here immunoSEQ multiplex PCR was the method, and the copy in TCRdb shows in-frame clones only, minus some. The profile shows about 180,000 clones, more than 75% of them singletons. Specimen: PBMCs. Receptors were obtained from a woman in her 30s in good health and CMV-seronegative.

This clone was found a few times. The V and J genes are TRBV10-3 and TRBJ1-2; D gene uncertain. The ends were cut back, 10 bases at V and 3 bases at J, with 6 bases in the middle. Germline-derived CDR1 and CDR2 are ENHRY and SYGVKD. The CDR3 is 10 amino acids. The CDR3 loop is CATGDYGYTF. CDR3 coding DNA: TGTGCCACTGGAGACTATGGCTACACCTTC.

V and J are TRBV9 and TRBJ1-6; 7 bases fit TRBD1. The trim removed 0 bases at V and 5 bases at J, leaving 8 bases unmatched. The germline gives CDR1 SGDLS, CDR2 YYNGEE. There are 17 residues in the CDR3. The CDR3, as DNA: TGTGCCAGCAGCGTAGAGGGGGCAGGGTTCCATAATTCACCCCTCCACTTT. This encodes CASSVEGAGFHNSPLHF.

The chain is built from TRBV5-1 and TRBJ2-7; weak D call: TRBD2 (7 bases). V lost 4 bases and J 7 bases, leaving 21 bases between the germline ends. The germline CDR1 and CDR2 sequences are SGHRS and YFSETQ. The CDR3 runs to 15 residues. The CDR3 nucleotides are TGCGCCAGCAGCCCGGGTGGGCGGGGGCTGTGGGAGCAGTACTTC. Its translation is CASSPGGRGLWEQYF.

The genes are TRBV7-2 and TRBJ2-5; TRBD1 matches 10 bases. V dropped 4 bases and J dropped 6; count of bases not matched to a gene: 5. Germline CDR1 reads SGHTA; CDR2 reads FQGNSA. The CDR3 totals 14 residues. DNA for the CDR3: TGTGCCAGCAGCTCCGACAGGGGGCCAAAGACCCAGTACTTC. Translated, it gives CASSSDRGPKTQYF. Filled out from reference TRBV7-2 and TRBJ2-5, the complete variable domain reads GAGVSQSPSNKVTEKGKDVELRCDPISGHTALYWYRQSLGQGLEFLIYFQGNSAPDKSGLPSDRFSAERTGGSVSTLTIQRTQQEDSAVYLCASSSDRGPKTQYFGPGTRLLVL.

The V and J genes are TRBV4-1 and TRBJ2-1, with 12 bases aligning to TRBD2. The CDR3 is 15 amino acids. The germline V gene has CDR1 MGHRA and CDR2 YSYEKL. With 3 bases clipped from V and 5 bases from J, the junction kept 2 bases outside the gene matches. The CDR3 here is CASSHTSGGNNEQFF. The CDR3 DNA reads as TGCGCCAGCAGCCATACTAGCGGGGGGAACAATGAGCAGTTCTTC.

This clone counts as medium-sized. The chain joins TRBV4-1 to TRBJ1-2, with D possibly being TRBD1 (5 bases). The germline V gene has CDR1 MGHRA and CDR2 YSYEKL. The CDR3 spans 14 residues. Trimming cost V 3 bases and J 2 bases, with 10 bases left between them. CDR3 DNA: TGCGCCAGCAGCCACCCCGGGGGGAACTATGGCTACACCTTC. Amino acid sequence: CASSHPGGNYGYTF.

The V call is TRBV19, the J call TRBJ1-5; D remains unclear. Trimming stripped 5 bases from V and 2 bases from J, with 7 bases between. The CDR3 contains 13 residues. Germline CDR1 and CDR2: LNHDA and SQIVND (reference sequence). The DNA for the CDR3 is TGTGCCAGTAGTGTACAGTGCAATCAGCCCCAGCATTTT. Translating gives CASSVQCNQPQHF.

V and J are TRBV7-8 and TRBJ1-2; 9 bases are a match to TRBD1. After removal of 4 bases from V and 6 bases from J, the junction contained 3 bases not matched to a gene. Germline CDR1 reads SGHVS; CDR2 reads FQNEAQ. The CDR3 length is 13 residues. CDR3 bases: TGTGCCAGCAGCTCTGGGACAGGGAATGGCTACACCTTC. Translation: CASSSGTGNGYTF.

The chain joins TRBV5-4 to TRBJ2-7; 14 positions agree with TRBD2. CDR1 and CDR2 from the germline V gene are SGHNT and YYREEE (reference sequence). V gave up 4 bases and J gave up 3 bases; unmatched junction bases: 3. The CDR3 covers 15 residues. In nucleotides, the CDR3 is TGTGCCAGCAGCCCGGGACTAGCGGGGGACTACGAGCAGTACTTC. Protein product: CASSPGLAGDYEQYF.

This sequence joins TRBV2 and TRBJ1-2, with D perhaps TRBD1 (6 bases). The ends were cut back, 6 bases at V and 4 bases at J, with 15 bases in the middle. This CDR3 contains 14 residues. Germline loops: CDR1 SNHLY, CDR2 FYNNEI. The CDR3 sequence: CASSPNTGLYGYTF. The CDR3 DNA sequence: TGTGCCAGCAGCCCCAACACAGGGCTCTATGGCTACACCTTC.